One sample yielded the 24 T cell receptor beta chains listed below, sequenced in a study of CD8+ T cells in alopecia areata. Extracted RNA was reverse transcribed, and the resulting cDNA served as sequencing template. Here immunoSEQ multiplex PCR was the method, and the copy in TCRdb shows in-frame clones only, minus some. The sample carries 150,000 to 200,000 clones, around 54% recorded once. Material: CD4+ T cells sorted from blood. The receptors come from a human donor in good health.

This clone was observed a handful of times. The chain has TRBV29-1 and TRBJ2-3, with D perhaps given as TRBD1 or TRBD2 (5 bases each). The V end lost 4 bases, the J end lost 6 bases, and 17 bases lay between the germline ends. The CDR3 is 14 amino acids. From germline, CDR1 is SQVTM and CDR2 ANQGSEA. The CDR3 spells CSVAGIRAADTQYF. The CDR3 bases are TGCAGCGTTGCGGGGATCAGGGCGGCGGATACGCAGTATTTT.

The chain recombines TRBV5-6 with TRBJ1-1; 7 bases match TRBD1. Trimming took 0 bases from V and 11 from J; bases not matched to a gene: 4. CDR1 SGHDT and CDR2 YYEEEE come from the germline V gene. The CDR3 consists of 12 residues. The CDR3 sequence: CASSLATGEAFF. CDR3 DNA sequence: TGTGCCAGCAGCTTGGCTACAGGGGAGGCTTTCTTT.

A single count supports this clone. CDR3 coding DNA: TGTGCCAGCAGCTTGGGGCTCCTCGCTAGCGGGAGGCGGACCGGGGAGCTGTTTTTT. Protein sequence: CASSLGLLASGRRTGELFF. V usage is TRBV7-2 and J usage is TRBJ2-2, with 11 bases aligning to TRBD2. The CDR3 sequence is 19 residues long. Trimming cost V 3 bases and J 5 bases; bases outside gene matches: 14. Germline-derived CDR1 and CDR2 are SGHTA and FQGNSA.

The chain has TRBV29-1 and TRBJ2-7, with D tentatively TRBD2 (5 bases). Trimming cost V 5 bases and J 0 bases, with 11 bases left between them. This CDR3 has 13 residues. Germline CDR1 SQVTM, CDR2 ANQGSEA. CDR3 sequence: CSVLATSSYEQYF. CDR3 DNA sequence: TGCAGCGTTTTAGCGACAAGCTCCTACGAGCAGTACTTC.

The chain has TRBV30 and TRBJ2-5; the D call may be TRBD1 or TRBD2 (6 bases each). Trimming pared 3 bases from V and 5 bases from J, leaving 19 bases between. The CDR3 loop spans 15 amino acids. Per germline, CDR1 GTSNPN and CDR2 SVGIG (reference sequence). The chain's CDR3 is CAWSVIRGPRETQYF. The CDR3 nucleotides are TGTGCCTGGAGCGTGATCCGGGGGCCCAGGGAGACCCAGTACTTC.

The rearrangement uses TRBV7-2 and TRBJ2-7; TRBD2 agrees at 9 bases. The CDR3 has 14 residues. J lost 0 bases, V lost 8 bases, and 5 bases had no gene match. CDR1 is SGHTA, CDR2 FQGNSA, per germline. This CDR3 reads CASRRTSDSYEQYF. CDR3 DNA sequence: TGTGCCAGCCGGAGGACTAGCGACTCCTACGAGCAGTACTTC. The variable domain in full, completed from reference TRBV7-2 and TRBJ2-7, reads GAGVSQSPSNKVTEKGKDVELRCDPISGHTALYWYRQSLGQGLEFLIYFQGNSAPDKSGLPSDRFSAERTGGSVSTLTIQRTQQEDSAVYLCASRRTSDSYEQYFGPGTRLTVT.

This clone was picked up a small number of times. V is TRBV18 and J is TRBJ2-3, with 9 bases aligning to TRBD2. V gave up 8 bases and J gave up 2 bases; unmatched junction bases: 5. Germline V lookup: CDR1 KGHSH, CDR2 LQKENI. The CDR3 extends over 14 amino acids. CDR3 sequence reads: CASAPSGNTDTQYF. CDR3 coding DNA: TGTGCCAGCGCCCCTAGCGGGAACACAGATACGCAGTATTTT.

The V call is TRBV27, the J call TRBJ1-2, with D hard to call. Deletions cut 0 bases from V and 2 bases from J, with 10 bases between. Germline V gene sequence: CDR1 MNHEY, CDR2 SMNVEV (reference sequence). The CDR3 totals 15 residues. In DNA, the CDR3 is TGTGCCAGCAGTTTATCGGTACAGAACAACTATGGCTACACCTTC. Protein sequence: CASSLSVQNNYGYTF.

This clone was counted only a few times. The chain employs TRBV15 and TRBJ2-1; D ambiguous. The CDR3 runs to 17 residues. Per germline, CDR1 LNHNV and CDR2 YYDKDF (reference sequence). Trimming shortened V by 0 bases and J by 0 bases, and 12 bases separated the two germline ends. Here the CDR3 DNA reads TGTGCCACCAGCAGAGATAACCGGCGGACCTCCTACAATGAGCAGTTCTTC. Amino acids: CATSRDNRRTSYNEQFF.

The gene calls are TRBV19 and TRBJ1-2; no firm D call. The germline V and J ends were trimmed by 11 bases and 6 bases, with 10 bases remaining between them. Per the germline V gene, CDR1 is LNHDA and CDR2 is SQIVND (reference sequence). The CDR3 totals 10 residues. The CDR3 DNA reads TGTGCCTCCGAGCGGGATGGCTACACCTTC. This encodes CASERDGYTF.

The genes are TRBV10-2 and TRBJ1-1, with 9 bases aligning to TRBD1. Germline loops: CDR1 WSHSY, CDR2 SAAADI. The CDR3 spans 16 residues. V lost 5 bases to trimming and J lost 5 bases; unmatched junction nucleotides: 12. CDR3 sequence: CASSLGQGPLGTEAFF. CDR3 coding DNA: TGCGCCAGCAGTCTGGGACAGGGTCCCCTCGGGACTGAAGCTTTCTTT.

This clone was observed a few times. The V gene is TRBV7-9, the J gene TRBJ2-7; no reliable D call. There are 14 residues in the CDR3. Germline V gene lookup returns CDR1 SEHNR and CDR2 FQNEAQ (reference sequence). Deletions cut 1 base from V and 7 bases from J, with 14 bases between. CDR3 sequence (DNA): TGTGCCAGCAGCTTAGAGGTGGCGTCGAAGGAGCAGTACTTC. Translated, it gives CASSLEVASKEQYF.

The rearrangement joins TRBV29-1 to TRBJ2-7; 8 positions agree with TRBD1. Germline V lookup: CDR1 SQVTM, CDR2 ANQGSEA. The CDR3 consists of 12 residues. V lost 6 bases and J lost 6; bases outside the gene matches: 7. CDR3 nucleotide sequence: TGCAGCGTGTATCGGACAGGGCGCGAGCAGTACTTC. This codes for CSVYRTGREQYF.

This clone was counted a few times. This sequence joins TRBV28 and TRBJ2-7; tentatively, D is TRBD2 (6 bases). This CDR3 region has 15 residues. Germline V lookup: CDR1 MDHEN, CDR2 SYDVKM. Trimming stripped 4 bases from V and 1 base from J, with 14 bases between. CDR3: CASSSLLGGSYEQYF. DNA of the CDR3: TGTGCCAGCAGTTCCCTTCTCGGGGGATCCTACGAGCAGTACTTC.

The gene calls are TRBV30 and TRBJ2-1; perhaps TRBD2 as D (6 bases). From germline, CDR1 is GTSNPN and CDR2 SVGIG (reference sequence). The CDR3 runs to 13 residues. Deletions cut 0 bases from V and 4 bases from J, with 7 bases between. This CDR3 is CAWSVGRYNEQFF. The CDR3 region has the DNA TGTGCCTGGAGTGTAGGGAGGTACAATGAGCAGTTCTTC. Full variable domain (remainder filled in from reference TRBV30 and TRBJ2-1): SQTIHQWPATLVQPVGSPLSLECTVEGTSNPNLYWYRQAAGRGLQLLFYSVGIGQISSEVPQNLSASRPQDRQFILSSKKLLLSDSGFYLCAWSVGRYNEQFFGPGTRLTVL.

The chain uses TRBV7-3 and TRBJ2-2; D unclear. The CDR3 runs to 14 residues. V was cut by 6 bases and J by 8 bases, with 16 bases left in between. CDR1 is SGHTA, CDR2 FQGTGA, per germline. CDR3 bases: TGTGCCAGCAGTTCAACCACCCTTGAAGGGGAGCTGTTTTTT. It translates to CASSSTTLEGELFF.

The gene calls are TRBV29-1 and TRBJ1-2, with D perhaps TRBD1 (5 bases). The CDR3 consists of 14 residues. Trimming took off 4 bases at V and 8 bases at J, with 20 bases between the two ends. Germline loops: CDR1 SQVTM, CDR2 ANQGSEA. CDR3 DNA sequence: TGCAGCGTTGGTCTAAAGGGGCCAGGGATCGGCTACACCTTC. Its protein is CSVGLKGPGIGYTF.

The chain links TRBV28 to TRBJ2-7; the match to TRBD1 covers 7 bases. Germline CDR1 is MDHEN and CDR2 is SYDVKM. The CDR3 loop spans 14 amino acids. J was trimmed by 2 bases and V by 4 bases; bases with no gene match: 5. The CDR3 loop is CASSSDRDAYEQYF. CDR3 DNA: TGTGCCAGCAGTTCCGACAGGGATGCCTACGAGCAGTACTTC. The complete variable domain, with remaining parts taken from reference TRBV28 and TRBJ2-7, reads DVKVTQSSRYLVKRTGEKVFLECVQDMDHENMFWYRQDPGLGLRLIYFSYDVKMKEKGDIPEGYSVSREKKERFSLILESASTNQTSMYLCASSSDRDAYEQYFGPGTRLTVT.

This clone was recorded a few times. The rearrangement links TRBV27 to TRBJ2-3; 8 nucleotides match TRBD2. Germline lookup yields CDR1 MNHEY and CDR2 SMNVEV (reference sequence). The V and J ends lost 3 bases and 6 bases, in that order; junction bases with no gene match: 5. This CDR3 is 14 amino acids long. The CDR3 protein is CASSLLAGTDTQYF. DNA of the CDR3: TGTGCCAGCAGTTTGTTAGCGGGAACCGATACGCAGTATTTT.

CDR3 nucleotide sequence: TGTGCCAGCAGCGTAGTCAACGGGAGACTGTTTTTT. It codes for CASSVVNGRLFF. V is TRBV9 and J is TRBJ1-4, with no clear D. Germline CDR1 reads SGDLS; CDR2 reads YYNGEE. This CDR3 spans 12 amino acids. V was pared by 0 bases and J by 13 bases, with 10 bases between.

V and J are TRBV20-1 and TRBJ2-3, with D possibly TRBD2 on 5 matching bases. CDR3 length: 10 residues. Looked up from germline, CDR1 is DFQATT and CDR2 is SNEGSKA (reference sequence). Deletions cut 4 bases from V and 6 bases from J, with 5 bases between. CDR3 coding DNA: TGCAGTGCTACTAGCGATACGCAGTATTTT. Encoded protein: CSATSDTQYF.

The V and J genes are TRBV30 and TRBJ1-2, with unresolved D. Germline-derived CDR1 and CDR2 are GTSNPN and SVGIG (reference sequence). The CDR3 spans 15 residues. The V and J ends lost 0 bases and 1 base respectively, with 12 bases between them. The CDR3, as DNA: TGTGCCTGGAGTGTACTAAGTGGATTTAACTATGGCTACACCTTC. Translating it yields CAWSVLSGFNYGYTF.

Here the CDR3 reads CASSPGLAASQTQYF. The CDR3 DNA is TGCGCCAGCAGCCCGGGACTAGCGGCCTCACAGACCCAGTACTTC. The V gene is TRBV5-1, the J gene TRBJ2-5, with 11 bases that match TRBD2. V lost 4 bases to trimming and J lost 6 bases; unmatched junction nucleotides: 8. Germline CDR1 is SGHRS and CDR2 is YFSETQ. The CDR3 has 15 amino acids.

The chain recombines TRBV18 with TRBJ2-5, with unresolved D. CDR1 and CDR2 (germline): KGHSH, LQKENI. Trimming took 1 base from V and 5 from J, leaving 8 bases between them. This CDR3 region has 13 residues. In nucleotides, the CDR3 is TGTGCCAGCTCACCACAGGGCCCGGAGACCCAGTACTTC. Its translation is CASSPQGPETQYF.